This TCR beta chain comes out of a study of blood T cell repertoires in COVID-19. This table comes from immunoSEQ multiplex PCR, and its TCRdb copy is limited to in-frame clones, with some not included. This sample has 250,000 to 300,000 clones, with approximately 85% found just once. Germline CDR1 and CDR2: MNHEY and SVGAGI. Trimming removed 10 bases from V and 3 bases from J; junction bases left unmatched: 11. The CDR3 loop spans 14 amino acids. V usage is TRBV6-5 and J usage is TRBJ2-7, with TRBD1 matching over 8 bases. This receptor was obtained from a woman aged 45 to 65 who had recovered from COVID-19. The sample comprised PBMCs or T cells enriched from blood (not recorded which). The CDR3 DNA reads TGTGCCACCCTCAGGGGGCAGGGAGTCTACGAGCAGTACTTC. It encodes CATLRGQGVYEQYF.